These T cell receptor beta chains were read from a single sample in a study of shared clonotypes between healthy human individuals. Only in-frame clones appear in the TCRdb table, and some are missing; sequencing was by immunoSEQ multiplex PCR. The sample has hundreds of thousands of clones, about 92% seen once; the top ten hold 24%. Material for sequencing was naive CD8+ T cells sorted from blood. These receptors were taken from a man aged 25-45 years in good health. The CDR3 runs from the conserved cysteine through the conserved F or W. The order of the fields is CDR3 protein, CDR3 DNA, clone size, J gene, CDR3 length, V gene, D gene. A D gene is named only where the DNA matches it firmly. Clone sizes are given selectively: once, few, many, or a class where the clone is expanded.

cdr3_aa: CASSYVGGGTGYEQYF
cdr3_nt: TGTGCCAGCAGTTATGTCGGGGGAGGTACGGGGTACGAGCAGTACTTC
clone_size: NA
j_call: TRBJ2-7
cdr3_length: 16
v_call: TRBV27
d_call: NA

cdr3_aa: CASSLGPWTLGDYEQYF
cdr3_nt: TGCGCCAGCAGCTTGGGACCCTGGACACTTGGAGACTACGAGCAGTACTTC
clone_size: NA
j_call: TRBJ2-7
cdr3_length: 17
v_call: TRBV5-1
d_call: NA

cdr3_aa: CAISSGTEPYEQYF
cdr3_nt: TGTGCCATCAGTTCGGGGACGGAACCCTACGAGCAGTACTTC
clone_size: NA
j_call: TRBJ2-7
cdr3_length: 14
v_call: TRBV10-3
d_call: NA

cdr3_aa: CASRSIGGTDYEQYF
cdr3_nt: TGTGCCAGTAGGAGTATCGGGGGGACCGACTACGAGCAGTACTTC
clone_size: NA
j_call: TRBJ2-7
cdr3_length: 15
v_call: TRBV19
d_call: TRBD2

cdr3_aa: CASSLRPGLASDTQYF
cdr3_nt: TGTGCCAGCAGTTTAAGGCCGGGACTAGCTTCAGATACGCAGTATTTT
clone_size: NA
j_call: TRBJ2-3
cdr3_length: 16
v_call: TRBV27
d_call: TRBD2

cdr3_aa: CASSLAGTHEQYF
cdr3_nt: TGCGCCAGCAGCTTGGCCGGGACACACGAGCAGTACTTC
clone_size: NA
j_call: TRBJ2-7
cdr3_length: 13
v_call: TRBV5-1
d_call: NA

cdr3_aa: CASGGQGSYNEQFF
cdr3_nt: TGTGCCAGTGGAGGACAGGGGTCCTACAATGAGCAGTTCTTC
clone_size: NA
j_call: TRBJ2-1
cdr3_length: 14
v_call: TRBV19
d_call: TRBD1

cdr3_aa: CASSLVGTAYNEQFF
cdr3_nt: TGTGCCAGCAGCTTAGTTGGGACAGCCTACAATGAGCAGTTCTTC
clone_size: NA
j_call: TRBJ2-1
cdr3_length: 15
v_call: TRBV11-2
d_call: TRBD1

cdr3_aa: CASSLVPAPGANVLTF
cdr3_nt: TGCGCCAGCAGCTTGGTCCCAGCCCCTGGGGCCAACGTCCTGACTTTC
clone_size: NA
j_call: TRBJ2-6
cdr3_length: 16
v_call: TRBV5-1
d_call: NA

cdr3_aa: CASKEYSYGYTF
cdr3_nt: TGTGCCAGCAAGGAATACTCCTATGGCTACACCTTC
clone_size: NA
j_call: TRBJ1-2
cdr3_length: 12
v_call: TRBV19
d_call: NA

cdr3_aa: CASSASGRGLSYEQYF
cdr3_nt: TGTGCCAGCAGCGCCAGCGGGAGGGGCCTGTCCTACGAGCAGTACTTC
clone_size: NA
j_call: TRBJ2-7
cdr3_length: 16
v_call: TRBV7-8
d_call: TRBD2

cdr3_aa: CASSQDRTSRYEQYF
cdr3_nt: TGCGCCAGCAGCCAAGATAGGACTAGCAGATACGAGCAGTACTTC
clone_size: NA
j_call: TRBJ2-7
cdr3_length: 15
v_call: TRBV4-1
d_call: TRBD2

cdr3_aa: CASSQEGALVADTGELFF
cdr3_nt: TGCGCCAGCAGCCAAGAGGGAGCCCTAGTCGCAGACACCGGGGAGCTGTTTTTT
clone_size: NA
j_call: TRBJ2-2
cdr3_length: 18
v_call: TRBV4-1
d_call: NA

cdr3_aa: CASSLAASGYEQYF
cdr3_nt: TGTGCCAGCAGCTTAGCGGCTAGCGGCTACGAGCAGTACTTC
clone_size: NA
j_call: TRBJ2-7
cdr3_length: 14
v_call: TRBV7-2
d_call: TRBD2

cdr3_aa: CAATTSLAGPSGANVLTF
cdr3_nt: TGTGCCGCCACAACCAGTCTGGCAGGCCCCTCCGGGGCCAACGTCCTGACTTTC
clone_size: NA
j_call: TRBJ2-6
cdr3_length: 18
v_call: TRBV28
d_call: NA

cdr3_aa: CASSFMAGEDEQFF
cdr3_nt: TGTGCCAGCAGCTTCATGGCGGGAGAGGATGAGCAGTTCTTC
clone_size: once
j_call: TRBJ2-1
cdr3_length: 14
v_call: TRBV7-6
d_call: TRBD2

cdr3_aa: CASSKRSMDIPDTQYF
cdr3_nt: TGTGCCAGCAGCAAGCGGTCCATGGATATTCCAGATACGCAGTATTTT
clone_size: NA
j_call: TRBJ2-3
cdr3_length: 16
v_call: TRBV21-1
d_call: NA

cdr3_aa: CSVEGRHGGAINEQFF
cdr3_nt: TGCAGCGTCGAGGGCCGTCATGGGGGGGCGATCAATGAGCAGTTCTTC
clone_size: NA
j_call: TRBJ2-1
cdr3_length: 16
v_call: TRBV29-1
d_call: NA

cdr3_aa: CASSLGTSADNEQFF
cdr3_nt: TGTGCCAGCAGTTTGGGGACTAGCGCAGACAATGAGCAGTTCTTC
clone_size: once
j_call: TRBJ2-1
cdr3_length: 15
v_call: TRBV28
d_call: TRBD2

cdr3_aa: CASSPPPSVSSYEQYF
cdr3_nt: TGTGCCAGCAGCCCGCCCCCAAGCGTCAGCTCCTACGAGCAGTACTTC
clone_size: NA
j_call: TRBJ2-7
cdr3_length: 16
v_call: TRBV7-9
d_call: NA

cdr3_aa: CASSLVQGSYEQYF
cdr3_nt: TGTGCCAGCAGCTTAGTACAGGGGTCTTACGAGCAGTACTTC
clone_size: once
j_call: TRBJ2-7
cdr3_length: 14
v_call: TRBV7-2
d_call: TRBD1

cdr3_aa: CATSTSVFSYEQYF
cdr3_nt: TGTGCCACCAGCACGTCAGTCTTCAGCTACGAGCAGTACTTC
clone_size: NA
j_call: TRBJ2-7
cdr3_length: 14
v_call: TRBV15
d_call: NA